What follows is one TCR beta chain and its context. This clone is a singleton in its sample. Which antigen it targets is not known. No quality values exist for individual bases; no much larger clone is one base distant. The treatment or condition label, read with the paper, signifies: around 19 received Ad26.COV2.S at low or high dose, single or two shots; about 5 received placebo; per-sample allocation not given. Repertoires of vaccine and placebo recipients were sequenced from samples collected on day 63 after the first injection. Cohort 1b enrolled around 24 adults aged 18-55 years at a single site in Boston, USA, between 29 July and 7 August 2020. Ad26.COV2.S was a replication-incompetent adenovirus type 26 vector that expressed a prefusion-stabilized SARS-CoV-2 spike protein derived from the original Wuhan strain. The sample comes from a study of Ad26.COV2.S vaccination and SARS-CoV-2 variants (dated by TCRdb to the early 2020s). As for the study more broadly: Donors in the vaccine arm were drawn from COV1001, a phase I-IIa trial of Ad26.COV2.S in healthy adults that was multicentre, randomized, double-blind and placebo-controlled. Trial participants were randomized into five groups of five, in which low-dose or high-dose Ad26.COV2.S was given once or twice, or placebo was given on both occasions. TCRbeta repertoire sequencing served as the tool for gauging how specific and how broad the SARS-CoV-2-reactive T cell receptors were following Ad26.COV2.S vaccination. Blinding of investigators to trial group allocation was maintained during experiments and outcome assessment. The TCR-sequenced set comprised approximately 30 samples: some 19 Ad26.COV2.S vaccine recipients, 5 placebo recipients and 8 SARS-CoV-2 convalescent individuals. Ad26.COV2.S was administered intramuscularly at a dose of 5x10^10 or 1x10^11 viral particles, either as one shot or as two shots given 56 days apart. What the work shows at the level of the full study, not this receptor alone: According to the authors, total T cell responses may have been underestimated by the TCR breadth and depth analyses. Vaccine and placebo recipients had similar non-spike TCR breadth, a finding consistent with the vaccine containing only spike. Ad26.COV2.S recipients had higher spike-specific TCR breadth than placebo recipients (P = 0.0014). The study lacked the statistical power to compare responses across vaccine doses or regimens. Substantial breadth of spike-specific CD8+ and CD4+ T cell responses was reported after vaccination.

The immunoSEQ Assay was used to sequence TCRbeta CDR3 regions. After extraction, genomic DNA underwent amplification by bias-controlled multiplex PCR, followed by high-throughput sequencing. In the paper's pipeline: To quantify the absolute abundance of every unique TCRbeta CDR3 region, sequences were collapsed and filtered. Usable DNA was measured by amplifying reference genes present in all nucleated cells, and TCRbeta template counts were normalized to that usable DNA to estimate T cell fraction. Repertoire TCRs were annotated as SARS-CoV-2-specific when V gene, CDR3 amino acid sequence and J gene were exactly matched to a known reactive TCR set. The reference SARS-CoV-2 TCR set was derived from MIRA and filtered for enrichment in COVID-19-positive ImmuneCODE repertoires, a step that removed public or cross-reactive TCRs. Drawing on the MIRA antigens, annotated TCRs were analysed further at the level of specific ORF or position within ORF. Depth was the summed frequency of annotated unique rearrangements, while breadth was defined as annotated unique rearrangements over total unique productive rearrangements. Two-sided Wilcoxon rank-sum tests were used to compare TCR breadth between groups. As stored in TCRdb, this immuneACCESS dataset retains in-frame rearrangements with V and J assigned. A fraction of the clones does not appear; measured against another copy, unresolved V genes explain less than half of the discrepancy, and the remainder lacks a known reason. D and trimming come from the DNA, and the V and J calls and clone size come from that table. Recorded for this sample are under 400,000 clones; roughly 84% of them occurred a single time. Clones ranked in the top ten supply about 3.4% of the sample.

The CDR3 covers 13 residues, taking in both the cysteine and the phenylalanine. Kept here is only the CDR3 DNA, which spans 39 bases and is read in frame from base 1. V drops 3 bases and J drops 7 bases, leaving 13 bases in between. For CDR1 and CDR2, the germline V gene lists LGHNA and YSLEER. This receptor chain uses TRBV4-3 and TRBJ2-7; the D call is possibly TRBD1 or TRBD2, each sharing 5 bases. The clonotype was recovered from a person between 18 and 60 years old who received the Ad26.COV2.S COVID-19 vaccine or a placebo. This specimen was peripheral blood, taken in a trial of Ad26.COV2.S vaccine versus placebo. The sequenced DNA is TGCGCCAGCAGCCACGGGACCCGGAGTGAGCAGTACTTC. This translates into CASSHGTRSEQYF.